Shown below are 12 T cell receptor beta chains from a single sample sequenced in a study of shared clonotypes between healthy human individuals. The naive CD8 population came from CD45RO-negative cells selected for CCR7, without terminally differentiated effector memory CD45RA+ cells. The protocol was immunoSEQ multiplex PCR, while the TCRdb copy is restricted to in-frame clones and leaves out a portion. The sample shows approximately 590,000 clones, roughly 95% of them seen only once. Sequenced: naive CD8+ T cells sorted from blood. These receptor sequences come from a woman in her twenties or thirties in good health.

The chain has TRBV28 and TRBJ2-2, with 8 bases fitting TRBD2. The germline CDR1 and CDR2 sequences are MDHEN and SYDVKM. The CDR3 spans 17 residues. The V and J ends lost 4 bases and 5 bases, in that order; junction bases with no gene match: 12. The chain's CDR3 is CASSSLREALGTGELFF. DNA for the CDR3: TGTGCCAGCAGTTCGCTGCGGGAGGCCCTGGGAACCGGGGAGCTGTTTTTT.

V gene TRBV10-2 combines with J gene TRBJ1-1; no reliable D call. This CDR3 spans 13 amino acids. V was shortened by 4 bases and J by 3 bases, with 9 bases between the two germline ends. CDR1 and CDR2 from the germline V gene are WSHSY and SAAADI. In nucleotides, the CDR3 is TGCGCCAGCAGTGGGGAGGACCACACTGAAGCTTTCTTT. The encoded protein is CASSGEDHTEAFF.

This sequence joins TRBV27 and TRBJ2-2, with D possibly called TRBD1 or TRBD2 (5 bases each). With 5 bases removed from V and 6 bases from J, the gap between germline ends came to 13 bases. The CDR3 has 14 amino acids. Germline V lookup: CDR1 MNHEY, CDR2 SMNVEV (reference sequence). The CDR3 spells CASSPRPGPGELFF. The CDR3 nucleotides read TGTGCCAGCAGTCCGAGGCCGGGACCCGGGGAGCTGTTTTTT.

CDR3 loop: CASSFILEAGPPVGQPQHF. The CDR3 DNA is TGTGCCAGCAGTTTCATCCTCGAAGCAGGGCCACCCGTGGGTCAGCCCCAGCATTTT. The chain joins TRBV28 to TRBJ1-5; the D gene is possibly TRBD1 (5 bases). The germline V and J ends were trimmed by 3 bases and 6 bases, with 27 bases remaining between them. The CDR3 runs to 19 residues. CDR1 and CDR2 (germline): MDHEN, SYDVKM.

The DNA for the CDR3 is TGTGCCAGTACCCCGGTTGTAGGGTACTATGGCTACACCTTC. Encoded protein: CASTPVVGYYGYTF. The chain employs TRBV19 and TRBJ1-2; D remains ambiguous. The V end was cut by 7 bases, the J end by 3 bases, with 15 bases between. There are 14 residues in the CDR3. Germline V gene lookup returns CDR1 LNHDA and CDR2 SQIVND (reference sequence).

This clone was counted once. The V and J genes are TRBV28 and TRBJ2-3; D could derive from TRBD1 or TRBD2 (5 bases each). V lost 5 bases to trimming and J lost 1 base, with 19 bases between them. CDR3 length equals 17 residues. Germline CDR1 MDHEN, CDR2 SYDVKM. The DNA of the CDR3 is TGTGCCAGCAGTAACCCGGGACCAGCAGTAGGCACAGATACGCAGTATTTT. Amino acids: CASSNPGPAVGTDTQYF.

The chain employs TRBV6-5 and TRBJ1-1; D uncertain. There are 11 residues in the CDR3. V was shortened by 8 bases and J by 7 bases, with 11 bases between the two germline ends. Germline assignment: CDR1 MNHEY and CDR2 SVGAGI. The CDR3 here is CASHDQNEAFF. CDR3 sequence (DNA): TGTGCCAGCCACGACCAGAATGAAGCTTTCTTT.

This CDR3 is CASSLAGDRIYGYTF. The DNA for the CDR3 is TGTGCCAGCAGCTTGGCCGGGGACAGAATCTATGGCTACACCTTC. J is TRBJ1-2 and V is TRBV5-4, with TRBD1 matching 7 bases. Germline loops: CDR1 SGHNT, CDR2 YYREEE (reference sequence). Trimming removed 0 bases from V and 4 bases from J; junction bases left unmatched: 6. The CDR3 has 15 amino acids.

This chain joins TRBV5-1 and TRBJ1-2, with D unresolved. The CDR3 runs to 15 residues. Germline loops: CDR1 SGHRS, CDR2 YFSETQ. Trimming removed 2 bases from V and 2 bases from J, with 13 bases in between. CDR3 in amino acids: CASSFLMAGNYGYTF. For the CDR3, the DNA is TGCGCCAGCAGCTTTTTGATGGCAGGAAACTATGGCTACACCTTC.

The chain has TRBV28 and TRBJ2-5; no definite D call. Looked up from germline, CDR1 is MDHEN and CDR2 is SYDVKM. The CDR3 covers 13 residues. Trimming took 3 bases from V and 1 from J, leaving 6 bases between them. Here the CDR3 reads CASSLVSQETQYF. CDR3 sequence (DNA): TGTGCCAGCAGTTTGGTATCCCAAGAGACCCAGTACTTC. Looking up the rest from reference TRBV28 and TRBJ2-5 gives the full variable domain: DVKVTQSSRYLVKRTGEKVFLECVQDMDHENMFWYRQDPGLGLRLIYFSYDVKMKEKGDIPEGYSVSREKKERFSLILESASTNQTSMYLCASSLVSQETQYFGPGTRLLVL.

The chain joins TRBV27 to TRBJ2-5; D is unresolved. The J call is uncertain, as TRBJ2-7 better fits the DNA end. The CDR3 has 13 amino acids. Germline V CDR1 and CDR2: MNHEY, SMNVEV (reference sequence). CDR3 protein: CASSSGLRYEQYF. As DNA, the CDR3 is TGTGCCAGCAGTTCCGGTCTGCGGTACGAGCAGTACTTC.

The CDR3 spells CASSPPLAGGRNQPQHF. CDR3 DNA: TGTGCCAGCAGTCCCCCCCTCGCAGGGGGACGAAATCAGCCCCAGCATTTT. The chain is built from TRBV28 and TRBJ1-5, with 7 bases matching TRBD1. After removal of 5 bases from V and 4 bases from J, the junction contained 14 bases not matched to a gene. Germline V CDR1 and CDR2: MDHEN, SYDVKM. The CDR3 spans 17 residues. Combining the CDR3 with reference TRBV28 and TRBJ1-5 gives the whole variable domain DVKVTQSSRYLVKRTGEKVFLECVQDMDHENMFWYRQDPGLGLRLIYFSYDVKMKEKGDIPEGYSVSREKKERFSLILESASTNQTSMYLCASSPPLAGGRNQPQHFGDGTRLSIL.